A single sample gave rise to the 27 T cell receptor beta chains below, sequenced in a study of CD8+ T cells in alopecia areata (dated by TCRdb to 2016 to 2019). To prepare the library, the immunoSEQ multiplex PCR assay was applied. RNA was extracted from all samples and reverse transcribed into cDNA as template for TCR sequencing. What TCRdb holds here is the immuneACCESS table cut down to in-frame rearrangements. Part of the clones is not present; checked against another copy, under half of the missing clones reflect an unresolved V gene, and the others are unexplained. Recorded for this sample are 140,000 to 150,000 clones; 45% to 60% of them occurred a single time. The ten largest make up about 1% of the sample. In light of the paper, this sample's time point label describes: baseline before oral tofacitinib. This sample comprised CD4+ T cells sorted from blood, obtained at week 0. These receptors came from a human donor with alopecia areata.

CDR3 nucleotides: TGCGCCAGCAGCTTGGGACTCGGGACAGGGTCCCTCCACGAGCAGTACTTC. Translation: CASSLGLGTGSLHEQYF. This rearrangement joins TRBV5-1 to TRBJ2-7; 9 positions agree with TRBD1. Trimming cost V 0 bases and J 5 bases; bases outside gene matches: 12. The CDR3 is made up of 17 amino acids. The germline V gene has CDR1 SGHRS and CDR2 YFSETQ.

The chain couples TRBV2 to TRBJ2-2, with TRBD2 identical over 10 bases. The CDR3 totals 15 residues. V trimming: 6 bases; J trimming: 4 bases; junction bases outside the gene matches: 5. CDR1 and CDR2 from the germline V gene are SNHLY and FYNNEI. CDR3 bases: TGTGCCAGCAGCTTAGCGGGAGGACTCACCGGGGAGCTGTTTTTT. Translated: CASSLAGGLTGELFF.

This chain links TRBV5-1 with TRBJ2-2; D is undetermined. V was shortened by 0 bases and J by 0 bases, with 6 bases between the two germline ends. The germline CDR1 and CDR2 sequences are SGHRS and YFSETQ. CDR3 length equals 15 residues. CDR3 in amino acids: CASSLGAANTGELFF. CDR3 nucleotides: TGCGCCAGCAGCTTGGGAGCAGCGAACACCGGGGAGCTGTTTTTT. The full variable domain, completed using reference TRBV5-1 and TRBJ2-2, is KAGVTQTPRYLIKTRGQQVTLSCSPISGHRSVSWYQQTPGQGLQFLFEYFSETQRNKGNFPGRFSGRQFSNSRSEMNVSTLELGDSALYLCASSLGAANTGELFFGEGSRLTVL.

This clone was picked up a small number of times. The CDR3, as DNA: TGTGCCAGCAGTTCGGACAGCGGTAATCAGCCCCAGCATTTT. It encodes CASSSDSGNQPQHF. The V gene is TRBV6-5, the J gene TRBJ1-5, with a possible D match to TRBD1 (6 bases). V was shortened by 4 bases and J by 4 bases, with 11 bases between the two germline ends. Germline V gene sequence: CDR1 MNHEY, CDR2 SVGAGI. This CDR3 has 14 amino acids.

The rearrangement links TRBV15 to TRBJ2-2, with D unresolved. V was shortened by 5 bases and J by 4 bases, with 11 bases between the two germline ends. Germline V lookup: CDR1 LNHNV, CDR2 YYDKDF (reference sequence). The CDR3 length is 14 residues. This chain's CDR3 is CATSGVRGTGELFF. For the CDR3, the DNA is TGTGCCACCAGCGGGGTACGAGGCACCGGGGAGCTGTTTTTT.

The rearrangement uses TRBV5-6 and TRBJ2-7, with 7 bases that match TRBD2. The CDR3 spans 15 residues. Trimming cost V 1 base and J 5 bases; bases outside gene matches: 9. In germline, CDR1 is SGHDT, CDR2 YYEEEE. The CDR3: CASSLLNGRFHEQYF. The DNA for the CDR3 is TGTGCCAGCAGCTTGTTGAACGGGAGGTTCCACGAGCAGTACTTC. Full variable domain (missing parts from reference TRBV5-6 and TRBJ2-7): DAGVTQSPTHLIKTRGQQVTLRCSPKSGHDTVSWYQQALGQGPQFIFQYYEEEERQRGNFPDRFSGHQFPNYSSELNVNALLLGDSALYLCASSLLNGRFHEQYFGPGTRLTVT.

This chain links TRBV2 with TRBJ1-2; D call uncertain. This CDR3 contains 12 residues. The germline V gene encodes CDR1 SNHLY and CDR2 FYNNEI. V was pared by 1 base and J by 7 bases, with 7 bases between. The CDR3 DNA is TGTGCCAGCAGTGAAGTTCCCGGTGGCTACACCTTC. Protein sequence: CASSEVPGGYTF.

The genes are TRBV5-1 and TRBJ1-2; D is perhaps TRBD1 (6 bases). Trimming took off 4 bases at V and 3 bases at J, with 10 bases between the two ends. CDR1 is SGHRS and CDR2 is YFSETQ in the germline V gene. The CDR3 covers 13 residues. The CDR3 DNA reads TGCGCCAGCAGCCTATCAGGGGACTATGGCTACACCTTC. Translated: CASSLSGDYGYTF.

The chain employs TRBV30 and TRBJ2-3; D is ambiguous. The V gene lost 1 base and the J gene lost 11 bases, with 19 bases spanning the gap. Germline-derived CDR1 and CDR2 are GTSNPN and SVGIG (reference sequence). The CDR3 is 14 amino acids. The CDR3 sequence is CAWSEVPMTLWQYF. As DNA, the CDR3 is TGTGCCTGGAGTGAAGTCCCCATGACCCTGTGGCAGTATTTT.

Only a few counts were recorded for this clone. V and J are TRBV7-8 and TRBJ2-1; D assignment may be TRBD1 or TRBD2 (6 bases each). The CDR3 has 17 residues. V was cut by 3 bases and J by 0 bases, with 15 bases left in between. CDR1 is SGHVS, CDR2 FQNEAQ, per germline. Written as DNA, the CDR3 is TGTGCCAGCAGCTTGAACGGGGGCGCACGCTCCTACAATGAGCAGTTCTTC. It codes for CASSLNGGARSYNEQFF. The full variable domain, its missing parts supplied by reference TRBV7-8 and TRBJ2-1, is GAGVSQSPRYKVAKRGQDVALRCDPISGHVSLFWYQQALGQGPEFLTYFQNEAQLDKSGLPSDRFFAERPEGSVSTLKIQRTQQEDSAVYLCASSLNGGARSYNEQFFGPGTRLTVL.

This clone turned up a few times. In the same sample, other DNA sequences code for this CDR3. This chain joins TRBV9 and TRBJ2-1, with D hard to call. CDR1 SGDLS and CDR2 YYNGEE come from the germline V gene. The V gene lost 7 bases and the J gene lost 4 bases, with 6 bases spanning the gap. The CDR3 extends over 11 amino acids. The CDR3 here is CASGQYNEQFF. In nucleotides, the CDR3 is TGTGCCAGCGGGCAGTACAATGAGCAGTTCTTC. The variable domain in full, completed from reference TRBV9 and TRBJ2-1, reads DSGVTQTPKHLITATGQRVTLRCSPRSGDLSVYWYQQSLDQGLQFLIQYYNGEERAKGNILERFSAQQFPDLHSELNLSSLELGDSALYFCASGQYNEQFFGPGTRLTVL.

The CDR3 sequence: CASSLTGFYGYTF. CDR3 bases: TGTGCCAGCAGCTTGACAGGCTTCTATGGCTACACCTTC. The chain employs TRBV7-2 and TRBJ1-2; tentative D call: TRBD1 (6 bases). The CDR3 extends over 13 amino acids. V shed 3 bases and J shed 4 bases, with 9 bases lying between them. Looked up from germline, CDR1 is SGHTA and CDR2 is FQGNSA.

The chain links TRBV11-2 to TRBJ2-7; maybe TRBD2 (6 bases). Trimming took 8 bases from V and 2 from J, leaving 16 bases between them. The CDR3 is made up of 14 amino acids. CDR1 is SGHAT, CDR2 FQNNGV, per germline. CDR3 DNA sequence: TGTGCCAGCGAGGCCGCGGGGCCTGCCTACGAGCAGTACTTC. Amino acids: CASEAAGPAYEQYF.

The chain has TRBV29-1 and TRBJ2-3; no clear D gene. V was shortened by 1 base and J by 1 base, with 3 bases between the two germline ends. CDR3 length: 12 amino acids. Germline assignment: CDR1 SQVTM and CDR2 ANQGSEA. Written as DNA, the CDR3 is TGCAGCGTTGAAGGTGGCACAGATACGCAGTATTTT. Translated, it gives CSVEGGTDTQYF.

The sample holds a few counts of this clone. CDR3 DNA sequence: TGTGCCAGCTCGGGCCTCTCGGGCGAGCAGTACTTC. Translated, it gives CASSGLSGEQYF. The gene calls are TRBV27 and TRBJ2-7, with D hard to call. V was trimmed by 8 bases and J by 6 bases, leaving 14 bases between them. Per the germline V gene, CDR1 is MNHEY and CDR2 is SMNVEV (reference sequence). The CDR3 totals 12 residues.

V gene TRBV6-5 combines with J gene TRBJ2-5; 8 bases agree with TRBD1. V dropped 5 bases and J dropped 5; count of bases not matched to a gene: 1. CDR1 is MNHEY and CDR2 is SVGAGI in the germline V gene. There are 12 residues in the CDR3. Here the CDR3 DNA reads TGTGCCAGCAGTCGACAGGGGGAGACCCAGTACTTC. It encodes CASSRQGETQYF.

This clone came up a few times. V and J are TRBV18 and TRBJ2-5; TRBD2 aligns across 13 bases. This CDR3 is 16 amino acids long. Germline CDR1 KGHSH, CDR2 LQKENI. Unmatched junction bases numbered 3, after V lost 4 bases and J lost 1 base. This CDR3 reads CASSLGLAGAQETQYF. The CDR3 bases are TGTGCCAGCTCACTCGGACTAGCGGGAGCCCAAGAGACCCAGTACTTC.

There are a few counts of this clone. The V call is TRBV7-9, the J call TRBJ1-1; no definite D call. This CDR3 contains 12 residues. CDR1 and CDR2 from the germline V gene are SEHNR and FQNEAQ (reference sequence). V gave up 5 bases and J gave up 1 base, with 5 bases separating them. This chain's CDR3 is CASSNKNTEAFF. The CDR3 nucleotides read TGTGCCAGCAGCAACAAGAACACTGAAGCTTTCTTT. Filled out from reference TRBV7-9 and TRBJ1-1, the complete variable domain reads DTGVSQNPRHKITKRGQNVTFRCDPISEHNRLYWYRQTLGQGPEFLTYFQNEAQLEKSRLLSDRFSAERPKGSFSTLEIQRTEQGDSAMYLCASSNKNTEAFFGQGTRLTVV.

This clone showed up just once. The CDR3 sequence: CASSRTGGPSKGELFF. The CDR3 nucleotides read TGTGCCAGCAGTAGAACGGGAGGGCCCTCGAAAGGGGAGCTGTTTTTT. The chain is built from TRBV7-2 and TRBJ2-2, with 8 positions matching TRBD2. Germline V lookup: CDR1 SGHTA, CDR2 FQGNSA. The trim removed 6 bases at V and 8 bases at J, leaving 14 bases unmatched. The CDR3 runs 16 residues.

There are a few counts of this clone. This chain joins TRBV29-1 and TRBJ1-5; perhaps TRBD1 as D (6 bases). In germline, CDR1 is SQVTM, CDR2 ANQGSEA. Trimming shortened V by 5 bases and J by 1 base, and 9 bases separated the two germline ends. The CDR3 runs 13 residues. The CDR3 spells CSVPGTSNQPQHF. For the CDR3, the DNA is TGCAGCGTTCCCGGGACAAGCAATCAGCCCCAGCATTTT.

This clone was seen only once. The chain uses TRBV6-5 and TRBJ2-1, with 7 bases matching TRBD2. V was clipped by 5 bases and J by 6 bases; unmatched bases: 4. The CDR3 loop spans 13 amino acids. Germline lookup yields CDR1 MNHEY and CDR2 SVGAGI. The CDR3 nucleotides read TGTGCCAGCAGTCGACGGACTAGCAATGAGCAGTTCTTC. It encodes CASSRRTSNEQFF.

The V call is TRBV30, the J call TRBJ2-7; D possibly corresponds to TRBD2 (6 bases). The germline gives CDR1 GTSNPN, CDR2 SVGIG (reference sequence). The CDR3 runs to 15 residues. V was clipped by 2 bases and J by 6 bases, with 20 bases between them. As DNA, the CDR3 is TGTGCCTGGAGTCCTACCGTCCTGGCCGGGGGCGAGCAGTACTTC. Translation: CAWSPTVLAGGEQYF.

The chain uses TRBV15 and TRBJ2-3; D is perhaps TRBD1 or TRBD2 (6 bases each). This CDR3 has 13 amino acids. CDR1 and CDR2 (germline): LNHNV, YYDKDF (reference sequence). V lost 4 bases and J lost 6, with 11 bases in between. CDR3 residues: CATSTGGEDTQYF. The CDR3 DNA follows: TGTGCCACCAGCACCGGGGGCGAGGATACGCAGTATTTT.

V is TRBV4-1 and J is TRBJ2-7; D is perhaps TRBD2 (5 bases). CDR1 and CDR2 (germline): MGHRA, YSYEKL. Deletions cut 4 bases from V and 4 bases from J, with 23 bases between. There are 17 residues in the CDR3. The CDR3 region is CASSRLNGIATKYEQYF. The CDR3 nucleotides read TGCGCCAGCAGCCGCCTCAACGGAATAGCGACTAAATACGAGCAGTACTTC.

The chain links TRBV6-5 to TRBJ2-3, with D possibly matching TRBD1 (5 bases). V lost 4 bases to trimming and J lost 5 bases, with 13 bases between them. CDR3 length: 14 residues. The germline gives CDR1 MNHEY, CDR2 SVGAGI. CDR3 residues: CASSFREVEDTQYF. CDR3 DNA: TGTGCCAGCAGTTTCAGGGAAGTAGAAGATACGCAGTATTTT.

This clone was observed a few times. The rearrangement uses TRBV29-1 and TRBJ2-1, with TRBD2 matching over 13 bases. V lost 6 bases to trimming and J lost 4 bases; unmatched junction nucleotides: 6. Germline V CDR1 and CDR2: SQVTM, ANQGSEA. The length of the CDR3 is 15 residues. The CDR3 is CSVRTSGSLYNEQFF. DNA of the CDR3: TGCAGCGTCAGGACTAGCGGGAGCCTATACAATGAGCAGTTCTTC.

This clone has just a few counts. This chain connects TRBV27 to TRBJ1-5; TRBD1 aligns across 8 bases. Germline CDR1 and CDR2: MNHEY and SMNVEV (reference sequence). The CDR3 sequence is 13 residues long. J was trimmed by 7 bases and V by 3 bases; bases with no gene match: 2. The CDR3 is CASSLTGEQPQHF. In DNA, the CDR3 is TGTGCCAGCAGTTTGACAGGGGAACAGCCCCAGCATTTT.